This T cell receptor beta chain was recovered during a study of CD8 T cells in ankylosing spondylitis. General observations from the study: Ankylosing spondylitis blood seemed to carry a telltale TCR beta motif made of under ten highly homologous variants. In synovial fluid and blood from reactive arthritis, some motif variants were previously reported. There was reportedly significant enrichment of clones that were disease-linked in matched ankylosing spondylitis synovial fluid.

This clonotype was counted many times. Antigen unknown. The germline gives CDR1 DFQATT, CDR2 SNEGSKA (reference sequence). The CDR3 is 13 residues long. J was trimmed by 8 bases and V by 1 base; bases with no gene match: 5. Libraries for TCR beta were made by quantitative 5'-RACE with molecular barcodes. TCRdb reanalysed the 5' RACE reads using MiXCR and keeps one entry per CDR3 protein. Seen here are roughly 230,000 distinct CDR3 sequences, roughly a tenth observed once, and the top ten hold approximately 2.5%. The TCR was taken from a male donor with ankylosing spondylitis or in good health (not recorded which). V usage is TRBV20-1 and J usage is TRBJ1-1; 9 bases map to TRBD1. Sequencing used blood, either unsorted or a sorted T cell fraction (not recorded which). The CDR3 sequence: CSARGGQGLEAFF. CDR3 nucleotide sequence: TGCAGTGCTAGAGGGGGACAGGGCTTGGAAGCTTTCTTT.